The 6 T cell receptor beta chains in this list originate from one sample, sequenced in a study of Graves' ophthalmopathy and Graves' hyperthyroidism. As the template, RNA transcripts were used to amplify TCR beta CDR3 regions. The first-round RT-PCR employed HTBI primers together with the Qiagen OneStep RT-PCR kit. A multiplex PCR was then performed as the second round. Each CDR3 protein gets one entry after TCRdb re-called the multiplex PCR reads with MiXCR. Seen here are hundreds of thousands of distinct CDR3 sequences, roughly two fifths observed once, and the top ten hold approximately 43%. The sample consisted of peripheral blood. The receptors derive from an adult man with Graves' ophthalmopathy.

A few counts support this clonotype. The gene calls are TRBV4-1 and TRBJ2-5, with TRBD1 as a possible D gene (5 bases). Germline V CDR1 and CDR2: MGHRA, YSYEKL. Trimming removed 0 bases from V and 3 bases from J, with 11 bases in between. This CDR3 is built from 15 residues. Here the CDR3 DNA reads TGCGCCAGCAGCCAAGATCGGACAACGGAAGAGACCCAGTACTTC. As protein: CASSQDRTTEETQYF.

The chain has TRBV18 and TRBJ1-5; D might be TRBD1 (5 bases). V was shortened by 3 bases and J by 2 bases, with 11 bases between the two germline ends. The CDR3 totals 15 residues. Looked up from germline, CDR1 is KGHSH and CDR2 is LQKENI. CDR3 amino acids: CASSPSRGGNQPQHF. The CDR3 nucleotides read TGTGCCAGCTCACCCTCGCGGGGGGGCAATCAGCCCCAGCATTTT.

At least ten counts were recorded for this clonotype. CDR3 sequence reads: CASSKGQSFGTEAFF. The CDR3 nucleotides read TGTGCCAGCAGCAAGGGACAGTCTTTTGGGACTGAAGCTTTCTTT. This chain links TRBV9 with TRBJ1-1; 7 bases match TRBD1. V shed 4 bases and J 5 bases; nucleotides not matched to a gene: 11. CDR1 is SGDLS and CDR2 is YYNGEE in the germline V gene. The CDR3 loop spans 15 amino acids.

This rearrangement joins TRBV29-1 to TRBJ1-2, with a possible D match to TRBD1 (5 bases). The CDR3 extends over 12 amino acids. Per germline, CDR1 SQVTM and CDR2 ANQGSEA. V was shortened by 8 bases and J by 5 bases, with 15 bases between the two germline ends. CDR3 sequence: CSSRDGLYGYTF. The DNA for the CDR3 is TGCAGCAGTCGGGACGGATTATATGGCTACACCTTC. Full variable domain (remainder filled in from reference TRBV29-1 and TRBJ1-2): SAVISQKPSRDICQRGTSLTIQCQVDSQVTMMFWYRQQPGQSLTLIATANQGSEATYESGFVIDKFPISRPNLTFSTLTVSNMSPEDSSIYLCSSRDGLYGYTFGSGTRLTVV.

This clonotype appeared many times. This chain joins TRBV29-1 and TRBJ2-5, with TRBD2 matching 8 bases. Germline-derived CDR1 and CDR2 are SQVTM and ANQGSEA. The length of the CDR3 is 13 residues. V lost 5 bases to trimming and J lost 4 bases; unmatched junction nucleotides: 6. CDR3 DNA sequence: TGCAGCGTTAATGGACTAGCAGCAGAGACCCAGTACTTC. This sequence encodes CSVNGLAAETQYF.

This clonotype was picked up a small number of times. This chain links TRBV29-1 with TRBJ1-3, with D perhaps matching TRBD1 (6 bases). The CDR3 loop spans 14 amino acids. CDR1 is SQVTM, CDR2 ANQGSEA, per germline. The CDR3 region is CSAETGNSGNTIYF. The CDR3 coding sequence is TGCAGTGCTGAGACAGGAAACTCTGGAAACACCATATATTTT.